Presented here are 14 T cell receptor beta chains from one specimen sequenced in a study of T cells after yellow fever vaccination. MiXCR, applied by TCRdb to the 5' RACE reads, yields one record per CDR3 protein. The data show 200,000 to 250,000 distinct CDR3 sequences, about 7.1% seen once. The starting material was CD4+ T cells sorted from PBMCs, obtained 15 days after the yellow fever booster vaccination. These receptors all stem from a man aged 25 to 40 who received the YFV17D yellow fever vaccine.

This clonotype was counted a few times. V gene TRBV18 combines with J gene TRBJ2-7; D assignment may be TRBD1 or TRBD2 (6 bases each). Germline V CDR1 and CDR2: KGHSH, LQKENI. Trimming took off 6 bases at V and 2 bases at J, with 17 bases between the two ends. CDR3 length: 15 residues. CDR3 nucleotide sequence: TGTGCCAGCTCTCTGGGGGCTAGCGAGACCTACGAGCAGTACTTC. This translates into CASSLGASETYEQYF.

This clonotype was recorded at least ten times. CDR3 protein: CASSWTGTSGSNEQFF. Written as DNA, the CDR3 is TGTGCCAGCAGCTGGACCGGGACTAGCGGGAGTAATGAGCAGTTCTTC. This sequence joins TRBV7-2 and TRBJ2-1, with 14 bases fitting TRBD2. Germline V lookup: CDR1 SGHTA, CDR2 FQGNSA. Unmatched junction bases numbered 6, after V lost 4 bases and J lost 7 bases. CDR3 length equals 16 residues.

The chain combines TRBV6-1 with TRBJ2-7; D not resolved. The CDR3 consists of 13 residues. The germline CDR1 and CDR2 sequences are MNHNS and SASEGT. V dropped 5 bases and J dropped 5 bases, with 13 bases sitting between them. CDR3 DNA: TGTGCCAGCAGTCGCCGGATGGGTCACGAGCAGTACTTC. Amino acid sequence: CASSRRMGHEQYF.

The rearrangement joins TRBV3-1 to TRBJ2-7; TRBD1 or TRBD2 may be the D gene (6 bases each). CDR3 length: 14 amino acids. V lost 4 bases to trimming and J lost 3 bases, with 13 bases between them. Germline V lookup: CDR1 LGHDT, CDR2 YNNKEL (reference sequence). CDR3 amino acids: CASSRGAGVYEQYF. The CDR3 bases are TGTGCCAGCAGCCGGGGGGCTGGTGTCTACGAGCAGTACTTC.

This clonotype was seen a few times. The DNA of the CDR3 is TGTGCCAGCACCCAGAGCTCTTACAATGAGCAGTTCTTC. Encoded protein: CASTQSSYNEQFF. The chain carries TRBV6-2 or TRBV6-3 and TRBJ2-1; D is unclear. The CDR3 extends over 13 amino acids. Germline CDR1 MNHEY, CDR2 SVGEGT. V was clipped by 7 bases and J by 4 bases, with 11 bases between them.

About this clonotype itself: This clone may be a read error of a much larger clone one base away. The genes are TRBV29-1 and TRBJ2-1; tentative D call: TRBD2 (6 bases). This CDR3 comprises 12 residues. Deletions cut 7 bases from V and 6 bases from J, with 13 bases between. Germline V gene data show CDR1 as SQVTM and CDR2 as ANQGSEA. CDR3 in amino acids: CSGWDGGNEQFF. The CDR3 region has the DNA TGCAGCGGATGGGACGGGGGCAATGAGCAGTTCTTC.

The rearrangement joins TRBV6-1 to TRBJ2-2, with D unclear. Germline loops: CDR1 MNHNS, CDR2 SASEGT. The CDR3 contains 14 residues. The V end lost 6 bases, the J end lost 3 bases, and 11 bases lay between the germline ends. The CDR3: CASSPEAYTGELFF. The CDR3 bases are TGTGCCAGCAGCCCCGAGGCTTACACCGGGGAGCTGTTTTTT.

This clonotype has just a few counts. The chain joins TRBV7-9 to TRBJ1-5; no firm D call. Germline CDR1 SEHNR, CDR2 FQNEAQ (reference sequence). The CDR3 sequence is 12 residues long. V shed 7 bases and J shed 5 bases, with 9 bases lying between them. The CDR3 region has the DNA TGTGCCAGCACCCTAGGAGATCAGCCCCAGCATTTT. Translating it yields CASTLGDQPQHF. Looking up the rest from reference TRBV7-9 and TRBJ1-5 gives the full variable domain: DTGVSQNPRHKITKRGQNVTFRCDPISEHNRLYWYRQTLGQGPEFLTYFQNEAQLEKSRLLSDRFSAERPKGSFSTLEIQRTEQGDSAMYLCASTLGDQPQHFGDGTRLSIL.

V gene TRBV7-2 combines with J gene TRBJ2-6; D uncertain. The germline gives CDR1 SGHTA, CDR2 FQGNSA. With 2 bases removed from V and 10 bases from J, the gap between germline ends came to 3 bases. The CDR3 is 11 residues long. CDR3 region: CASSLKNVLTF. The CDR3 nucleotides read TGTGCCAGCAGCTTAAAAAACGTCCTGACTTTC.

The chain links TRBV28 to TRBJ1-1; D is perhaps TRBD1 (5 bases). Per germline, CDR1 MDHEN and CDR2 SYDVKM. V shed 2 bases and J shed 0 bases, with 10 bases lying between them. This CDR3 has 15 residues. CDR3 sequence: CASSLHGTLNTEAFF. The DNA for the CDR3 is TGTGCCAGCAGTTTACATGGGACCTTGAACACTGAAGCTTTCTTT.

In this sample, this clonotype turned up a few times. The chain carries TRBV29-1 and TRBJ2-2; a possible D gene is TRBD1 (5 bases). CDR3 length: 11 residues. V dropped 8 bases and J dropped 5 bases, with 9 bases sitting between them. The germline CDR1 and CDR2 sequences are SQVTM and ANQGSEA. The chain's CDR3 is CSFRATGELFF. The CDR3 coding sequence is TGCAGCTTCAGGGCAACCGGGGAGCTGTTTTTT.

In this sample, this clonotype turned up many times. A read error may produce the germline difference seen at one junction end. V and J are TRBV28 and TRBJ2-1; 10 bases fit TRBD2. The germline gives CDR1 MDHEN, CDR2 SYDVKM. The CDR3 runs to 18 residues. The chain's CDR3 is CASSFLSLGAGGPGEQSF. In DNA, the CDR3 is TGTGCCAGCAGTTTTCTCTCCTTAGGAGCGGGAGGGCCCGGTGAGCAGTCCTTC. Full variable domain (outside the CDR3, taken from reference TRBV28 and TRBJ2-1): DVKVTQSSRYLVKRTGEKVFLECVQDMDHENMFWYRQDPGLGLRLIYFSYDVKMKEKGDIPEGYSVSREKKERFSLILESASTNQTSMYLCASSFLSLGAGGPGEQSFGPGTRLTVL.

This clonotype occurred many times. The J gene is TRBJ2-7, the V gene TRBV20-1, with 7 bases fitting TRBD2. Germline lookup yields CDR1 DFQATT and CDR2 SNEGSKA (reference sequence). CDR3 length: 14 amino acids. The ends lost 3 bases at V and 7 bases at J; junction bases unmatched: 12. The CDR3 loop is CSASPGGLGLEQYF. In nucleotides, the CDR3 is TGCAGTGCTAGCCCCGGAGGACTGGGACTAGAGCAGTACTTC.

The gene calls are TRBV20-1 and TRBJ1-4; D is unresolved. This CDR3 is 13 amino acids long. CDR1 and CDR2 (germline): DFQATT, SNEGSKA (reference sequence). The germline V and J ends were trimmed by 5 bases and 10 bases, with 17 bases remaining between them. This CDR3 reads CSASPDDGLKLFF. Here the CDR3 DNA reads TGCAGTGCTTCACCGGACGACGGACTAAAACTGTTTTTT.